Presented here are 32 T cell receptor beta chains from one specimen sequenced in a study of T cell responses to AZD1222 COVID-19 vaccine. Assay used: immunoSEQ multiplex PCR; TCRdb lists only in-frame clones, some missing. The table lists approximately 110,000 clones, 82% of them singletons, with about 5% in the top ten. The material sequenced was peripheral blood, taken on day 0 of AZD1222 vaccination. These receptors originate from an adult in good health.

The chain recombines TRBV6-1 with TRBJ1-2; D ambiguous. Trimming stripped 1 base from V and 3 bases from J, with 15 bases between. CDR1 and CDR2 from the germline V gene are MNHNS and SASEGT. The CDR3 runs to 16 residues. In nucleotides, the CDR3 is TGTGCCAGCAGTGAAGGGCCCATAGACTACGACTATGGCTACACCTTC. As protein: CASSEGPIDYDYGYTF.

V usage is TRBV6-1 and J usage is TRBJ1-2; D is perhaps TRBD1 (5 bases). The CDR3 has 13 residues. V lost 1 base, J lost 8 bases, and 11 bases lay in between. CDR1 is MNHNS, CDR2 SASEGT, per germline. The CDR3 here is CASSEVIGGGYTF. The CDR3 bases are TGTGCCAGCAGTGAAGTGATCGGGGGAGGCTACACCTTC.

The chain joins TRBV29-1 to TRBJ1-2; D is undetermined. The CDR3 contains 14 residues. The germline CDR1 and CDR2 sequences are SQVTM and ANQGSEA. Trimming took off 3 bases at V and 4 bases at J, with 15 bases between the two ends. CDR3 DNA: TGCAGCGTTGAGCGGGGTGCGTCCCTCTATGGCTACACCTTC. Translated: CSVERGASLYGYTF. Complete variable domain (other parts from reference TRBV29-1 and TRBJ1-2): SAVISQKPSRDICQRGTSLTIQCQVDSQVTMMFWYRQQPGQSLTLIATANQGSEATYESGFVIDKFPISRPNLTFSTLTVSNMSPEDSSIYLCSVERGASLYGYTFGSGTRLTVV.

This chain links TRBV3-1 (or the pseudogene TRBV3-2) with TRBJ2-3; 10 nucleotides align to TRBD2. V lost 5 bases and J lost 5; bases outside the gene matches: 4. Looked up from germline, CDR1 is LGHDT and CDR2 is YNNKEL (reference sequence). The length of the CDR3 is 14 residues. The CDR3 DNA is TGTGCCAGCAGCTTTCGGACTAGCGGAGATACGCAGTATTTT. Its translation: CASSFRTSGDTQYF.

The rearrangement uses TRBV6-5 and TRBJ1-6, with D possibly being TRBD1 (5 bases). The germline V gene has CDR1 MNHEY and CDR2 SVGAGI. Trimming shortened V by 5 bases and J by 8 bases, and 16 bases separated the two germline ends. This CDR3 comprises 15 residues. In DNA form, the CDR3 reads TGTGCCAGCAGTCTCCTTACAGGTGATGATTCACCCCTCCACTTT. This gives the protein CASSLLTGDDSPLHF.

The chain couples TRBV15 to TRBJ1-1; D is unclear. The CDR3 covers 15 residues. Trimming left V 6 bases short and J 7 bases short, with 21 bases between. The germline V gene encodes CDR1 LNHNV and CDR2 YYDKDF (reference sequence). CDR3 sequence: CATSNYRTGRREAFF. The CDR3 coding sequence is TGTGCCACCAGTAATTATCGGACGGGCCGTCGTGAAGCTTTCTTT. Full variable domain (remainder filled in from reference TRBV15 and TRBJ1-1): DAMVIQNPRYQVTQFGKPVTLSCSQTLNHNVMYWYQQKSSQAPKLLFHYYDKDFNNEADTPDNFQSRRPNTSFCFLDIRSPGLGDTAMYLCATSNYRTGRREAFFGQGTRLTVV.

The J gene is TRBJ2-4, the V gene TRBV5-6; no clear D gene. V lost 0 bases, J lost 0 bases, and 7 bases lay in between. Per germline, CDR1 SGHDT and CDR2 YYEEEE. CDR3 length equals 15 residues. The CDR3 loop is CASSLVGIAKNIQYF. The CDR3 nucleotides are TGTGCCAGCAGCTTGGTTGGCATAGCCAAAAACATTCAGTACTTC.

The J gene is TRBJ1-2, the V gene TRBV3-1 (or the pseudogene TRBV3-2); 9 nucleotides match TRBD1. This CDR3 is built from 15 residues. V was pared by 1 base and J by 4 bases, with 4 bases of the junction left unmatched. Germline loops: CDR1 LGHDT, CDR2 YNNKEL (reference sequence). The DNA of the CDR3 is TGTGCCAGCAGCCAAGGACAGGGGGAGACCTATGGCTACACCTTC. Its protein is CASSQGQGETYGYTF.

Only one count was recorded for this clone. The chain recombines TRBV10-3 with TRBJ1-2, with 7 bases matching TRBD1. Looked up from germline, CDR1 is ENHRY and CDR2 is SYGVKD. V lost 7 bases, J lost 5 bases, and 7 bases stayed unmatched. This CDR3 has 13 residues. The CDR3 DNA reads TGTGCCATCACTCCGGGGACAGCATATGGCTACACCTTC. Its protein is CAITPGTAYGYTF.

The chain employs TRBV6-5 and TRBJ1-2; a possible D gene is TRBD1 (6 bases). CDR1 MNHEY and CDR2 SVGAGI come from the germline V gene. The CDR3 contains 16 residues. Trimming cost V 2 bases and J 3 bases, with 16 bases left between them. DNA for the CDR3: TGTGCCAGCAGTTACGTTGGGGGCGCTGGGGACTATGGCTACACCTTC. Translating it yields CASSYVGGAGDYGYTF.

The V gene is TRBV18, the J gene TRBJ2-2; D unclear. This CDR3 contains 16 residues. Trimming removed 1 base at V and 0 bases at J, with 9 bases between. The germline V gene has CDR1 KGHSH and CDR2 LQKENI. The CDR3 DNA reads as TGTGCCAGCTCACCACGTACTTTACCGAACACCGGGGAGCTGTTTTTT. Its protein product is CASSPRTLPNTGELFF.

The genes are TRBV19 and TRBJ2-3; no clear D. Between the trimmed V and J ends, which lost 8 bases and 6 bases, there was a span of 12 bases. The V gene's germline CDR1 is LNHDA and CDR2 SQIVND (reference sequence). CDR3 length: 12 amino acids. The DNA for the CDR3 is TGTGCCAGTTCCCGCGACACGGATACGCAGTATTTT. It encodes CASSRDTDTQYF.

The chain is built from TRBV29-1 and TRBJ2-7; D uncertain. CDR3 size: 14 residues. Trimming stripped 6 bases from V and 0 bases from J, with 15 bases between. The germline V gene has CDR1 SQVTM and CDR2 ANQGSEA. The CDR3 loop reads CSVVLLGGSYEQYF. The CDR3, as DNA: TGCAGCGTCGTACTTCTTGGTGGCTCCTACGAGCAGTACTTC.

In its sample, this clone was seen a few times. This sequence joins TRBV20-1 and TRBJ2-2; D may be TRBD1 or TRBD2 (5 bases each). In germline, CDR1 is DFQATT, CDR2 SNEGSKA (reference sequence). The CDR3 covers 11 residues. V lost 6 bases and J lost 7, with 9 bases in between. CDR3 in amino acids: CSAEGYGELFF. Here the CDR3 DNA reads TGCAGTGCCGAGGGGTACGGGGAGCTGTTTTTT.

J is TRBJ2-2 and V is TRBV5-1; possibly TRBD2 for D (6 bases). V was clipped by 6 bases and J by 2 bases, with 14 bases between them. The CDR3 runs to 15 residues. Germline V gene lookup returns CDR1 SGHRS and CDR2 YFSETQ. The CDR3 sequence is CASNWFGGNTGELFF. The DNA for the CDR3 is TGCGCCAGCAATTGGTTCGGGGGAAACACCGGGGAGCTGTTTTTT.

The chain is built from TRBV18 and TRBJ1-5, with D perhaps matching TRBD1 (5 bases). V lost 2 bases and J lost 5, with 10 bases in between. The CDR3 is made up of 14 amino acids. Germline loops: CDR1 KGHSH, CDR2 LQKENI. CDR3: CASSPGTRDQPQHF. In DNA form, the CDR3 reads TGTGCCAGCTCACCAGGGACCCGTGATCAGCCCCAGCATTTT.

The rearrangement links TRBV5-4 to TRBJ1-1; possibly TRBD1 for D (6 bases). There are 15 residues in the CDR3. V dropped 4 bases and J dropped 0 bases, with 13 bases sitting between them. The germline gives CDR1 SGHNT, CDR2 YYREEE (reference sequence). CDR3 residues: CASSKDSFMNTEAFF. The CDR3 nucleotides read TGTGCCAGCAGCAAGGACAGCTTCATGAACACTGAAGCTTTCTTT.

CDR3 in amino acids: CASSFSGHNEKLFF. The CDR3 DNA is TGTGCCAGCAGTTTCTCTGGCCATAATGAAAAACTGTTTTTT. This chain uses TRBV27 with TRBJ1-4; D not resolved. The CDR3 spans 14 residues. CDR1 MNHEY and CDR2 SMNVEV come from the germline V gene (reference sequence). V shed 3 bases and J shed 4 bases, with 9 bases lying between them. The variable domain in full, with the rest retrieved from reference TRBV27 and TRBJ1-4, is EAQVTQNPRYLITVTGKKLTVTCSQNMNHEYMSWYRQDPGLGLRQIYYSMNVEVTDKGDVPEGYKVSRKEKRNFPLILESPSPNQTSLYFCASSFSGHNEKLFFGSGTQLSVL.

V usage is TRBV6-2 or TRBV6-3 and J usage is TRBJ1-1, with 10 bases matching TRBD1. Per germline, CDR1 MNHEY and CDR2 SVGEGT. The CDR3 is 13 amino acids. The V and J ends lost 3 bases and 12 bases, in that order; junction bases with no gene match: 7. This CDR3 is CASSYVTGGATFF. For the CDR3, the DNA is TGTGCCAGCAGTTATGTGACAGGGGGCGCAACTTTCTTT.

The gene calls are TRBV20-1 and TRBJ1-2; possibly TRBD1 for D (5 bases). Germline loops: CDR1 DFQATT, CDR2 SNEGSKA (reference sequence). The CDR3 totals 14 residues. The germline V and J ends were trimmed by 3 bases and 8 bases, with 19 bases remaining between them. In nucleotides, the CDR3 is TGCAGTGCTAGTTTCACTCTAAGGGGAGGAGGCTACACCTTC. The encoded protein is CSASFTLRGGGYTF.

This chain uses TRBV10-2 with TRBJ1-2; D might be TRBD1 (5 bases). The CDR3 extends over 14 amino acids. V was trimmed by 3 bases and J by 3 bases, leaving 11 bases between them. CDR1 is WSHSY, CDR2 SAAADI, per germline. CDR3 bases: TGCGCCAGCAGTGAAACGTCGACAGACTATGGCTACACCTTC. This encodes CASSETSTDYGYTF.

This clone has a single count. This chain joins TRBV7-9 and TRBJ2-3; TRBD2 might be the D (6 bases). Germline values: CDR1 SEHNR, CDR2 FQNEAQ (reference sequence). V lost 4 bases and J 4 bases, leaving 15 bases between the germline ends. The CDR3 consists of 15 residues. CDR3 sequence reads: CASSSRGGGADTQYF. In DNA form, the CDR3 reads TGTGCCAGCAGCTCTAGGGGAGGTGGGGCAGATACGCAGTATTTT.

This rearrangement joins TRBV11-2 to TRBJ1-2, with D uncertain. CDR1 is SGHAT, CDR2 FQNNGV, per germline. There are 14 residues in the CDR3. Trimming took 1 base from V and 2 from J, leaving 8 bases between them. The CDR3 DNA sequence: TGTGCCAGCAGCTTAGCCCCAGTCAACTATGGCTACACCTTC. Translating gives CASSLAPVNYGYTF.

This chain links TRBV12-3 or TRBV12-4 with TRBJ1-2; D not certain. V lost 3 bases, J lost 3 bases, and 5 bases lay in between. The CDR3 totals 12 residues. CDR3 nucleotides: TGTGCCAGCAGTTTCGGGGACTATGGCTACACCTTC. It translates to CASSFGDYGYTF.

The CDR3 protein is CASSRSGDLAKNIQYF. CDR3 in DNA: TGTGCCAGCAGCCGTAGCGGTGACCTAGCCAAAAACATTCAGTACTTC. The chain combines TRBV7-2 with TRBJ2-4, with D possibly matching TRBD2 (6 bases). The CDR3 loop spans 16 amino acids. The V gene's germline CDR1 is SGHTA and CDR2 FQGNSA. The V end was cut by 5 bases, the J end by 0 bases, with 14 bases between.

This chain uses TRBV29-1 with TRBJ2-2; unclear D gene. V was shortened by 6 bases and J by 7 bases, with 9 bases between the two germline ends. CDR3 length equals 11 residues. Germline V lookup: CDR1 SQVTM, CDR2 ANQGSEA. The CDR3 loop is CSVDFGGELFF. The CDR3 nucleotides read TGCAGCGTAGATTTTGGCGGGGAGCTGTTTTTT.

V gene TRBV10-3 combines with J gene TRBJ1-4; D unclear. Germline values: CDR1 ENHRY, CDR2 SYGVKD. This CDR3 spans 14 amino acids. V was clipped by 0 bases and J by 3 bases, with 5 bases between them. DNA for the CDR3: TGTGCCATCAGTGAGTCGTGGGCTAATGAAAAACTGTTTTTT. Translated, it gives CAISESWANEKLFF.

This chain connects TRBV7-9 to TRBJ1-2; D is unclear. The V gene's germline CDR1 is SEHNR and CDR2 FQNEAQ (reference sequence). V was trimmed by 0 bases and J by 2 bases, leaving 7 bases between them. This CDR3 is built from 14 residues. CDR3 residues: CASSLARSNYGYTF. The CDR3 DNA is TGTGCCAGCAGCTTAGCTCGATCGAACTATGGCTACACCTTC.

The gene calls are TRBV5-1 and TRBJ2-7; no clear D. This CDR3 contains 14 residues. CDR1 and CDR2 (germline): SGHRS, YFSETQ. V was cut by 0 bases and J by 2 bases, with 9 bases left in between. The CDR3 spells CASSLAASTYEQYF. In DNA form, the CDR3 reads TGCGCCAGCAGCTTGGCCGCGAGCACCTACGAGCAGTACTTC.

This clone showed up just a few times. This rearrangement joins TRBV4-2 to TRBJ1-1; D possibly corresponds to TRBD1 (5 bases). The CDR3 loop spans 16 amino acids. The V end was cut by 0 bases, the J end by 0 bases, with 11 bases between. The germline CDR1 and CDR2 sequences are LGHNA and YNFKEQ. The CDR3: CASSQDRAGLNTEAFF. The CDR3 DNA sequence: TGTGCCAGCAGCCAAGATCGGGCAGGGCTGAACACTGAAGCTTTCTTT.

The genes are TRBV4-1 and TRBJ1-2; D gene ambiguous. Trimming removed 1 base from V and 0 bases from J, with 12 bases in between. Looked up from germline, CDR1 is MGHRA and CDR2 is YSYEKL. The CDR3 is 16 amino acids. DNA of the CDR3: TGCGCCAGCAGCCAAGGGTCGTCCCGGGCTAACTATGGCTACACCTTC. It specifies CASSQGSSRANYGYTF.

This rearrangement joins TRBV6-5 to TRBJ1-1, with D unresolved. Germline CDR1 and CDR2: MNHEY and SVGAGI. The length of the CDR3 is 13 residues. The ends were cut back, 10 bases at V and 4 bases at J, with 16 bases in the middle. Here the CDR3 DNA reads TGTGCCATCCCGAGGCAGTCAGGCACTGAAGCTTTCTTT. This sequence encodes CAIPRQSGTEAFF.